The T cell receptor beta chain described here comes from a study of identical twins. Trimming pared 1 base from V and 0 bases from J, leaving 12 bases between. This CDR3 has 16 residues. CDR1 and CDR2 (germline): SGHRS, YFSETQ. In TCRdb, the 5' RACE reads were re-called with MiXCR into one record per CDR3 protein. Here the sample spans more than 600,000 distinct CDR3 sequences, 18% being singletons. This sample also appeared in a second study, on T cells expressing NK-cell markers. As reported in that work: Four donors likewise had their CD3+CD56-NKG2C+ fraction led by these clonotypes.

Input material: PBMCs. This sequence joins TRBV5-1 and TRBJ2-3, with D hard to call. The TCR originated in a woman aged 18-29 years in good health. The CDR3 region is CASSLYSKRSTDTQYF. CDR3 nucleotides: TGCGCCAGCAGCTTGTACAGCAAAAGGAGCACAGATACGCAGTATTTT.